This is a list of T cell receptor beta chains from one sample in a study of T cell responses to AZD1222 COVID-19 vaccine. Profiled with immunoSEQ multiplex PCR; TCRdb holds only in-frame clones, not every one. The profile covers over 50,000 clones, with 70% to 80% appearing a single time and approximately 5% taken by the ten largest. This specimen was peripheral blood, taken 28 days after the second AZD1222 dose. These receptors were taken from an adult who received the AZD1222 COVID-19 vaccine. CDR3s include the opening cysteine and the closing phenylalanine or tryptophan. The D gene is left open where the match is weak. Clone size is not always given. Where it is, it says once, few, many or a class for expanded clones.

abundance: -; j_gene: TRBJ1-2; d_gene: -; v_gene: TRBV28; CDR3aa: CASSLRGGRGYTF; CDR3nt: TGTGCCAGCAGTTTGCGAGGAGGCAGGGGCTACACCTTC
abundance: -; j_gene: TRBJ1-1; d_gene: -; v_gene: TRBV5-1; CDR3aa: CASSLAGGILNTEAFF; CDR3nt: TGCGCCAGCAGCTTGGCGGGGGGCATCCTTAACACTGAAGCTTTCTTT
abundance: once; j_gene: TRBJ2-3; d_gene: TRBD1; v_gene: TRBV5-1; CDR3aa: CASSRTGQYTDTQYF; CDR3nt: TGCGCCAGCAGCCGGACGGGACAGTACACAGATACGCAGTATTTT
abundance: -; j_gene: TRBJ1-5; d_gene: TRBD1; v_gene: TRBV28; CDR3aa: CASSPGTGGNQPQHF; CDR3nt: TGTGCCAGCAGCCCCGGGACAGGCGGCAATCAGCCCCAGCATTTT
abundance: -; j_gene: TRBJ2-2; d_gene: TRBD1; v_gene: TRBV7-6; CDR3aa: CASSRSGGANTGELFF; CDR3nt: TGTGCCAGCAGCCGTTCAGGGGGCGCGAACACCGGGGAGCTGTTTTTT
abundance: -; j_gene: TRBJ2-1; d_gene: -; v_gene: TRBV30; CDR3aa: CAWSALRDTSYNEQFF; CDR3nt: TGTGCCTGGAGTGCCCTCCGGGACACCTCCTACAATGAGCAGTTCTTC
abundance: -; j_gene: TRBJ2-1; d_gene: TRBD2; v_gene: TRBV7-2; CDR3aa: CAPGASGVIYNEQFF; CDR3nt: TGTGCCCCGGGGGCTAGCGGGGTGATCTACAATGAGCAGTTCTTC
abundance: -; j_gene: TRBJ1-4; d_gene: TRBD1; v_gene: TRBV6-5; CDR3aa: CASSHRGINEKLFF; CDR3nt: TGTGCCAGCAGTCACAGGGGGATTAATGAAAAACTGTTTTTT
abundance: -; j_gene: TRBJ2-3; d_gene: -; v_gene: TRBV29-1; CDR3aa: CSAYFTDTQYF; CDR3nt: TGCAGCGCATATTTCACAGATACGCAGTATTTT
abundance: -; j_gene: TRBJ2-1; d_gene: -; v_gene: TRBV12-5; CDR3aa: CASGLGRTEQFF; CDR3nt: TGTGCTAGTGGTTTGGGAAGAACAGAGCAGTTCTTC
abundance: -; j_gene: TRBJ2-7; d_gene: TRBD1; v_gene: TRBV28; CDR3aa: CASITGQGAPYEQYF; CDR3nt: TGTGCCAGCATCACAGGACAGGGGGCCCCCTACGAGCAGTACTTC
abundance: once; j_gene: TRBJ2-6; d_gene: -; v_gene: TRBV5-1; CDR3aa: CASSSTGSGANVLTF; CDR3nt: TGCGCCAGCAGCTCGACAGGTTCTGGGGCCAACGTCCTGACTTTC
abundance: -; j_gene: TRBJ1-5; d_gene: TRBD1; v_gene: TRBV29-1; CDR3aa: CSVRDSANQPQHF; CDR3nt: TGCAGCGTCCGGGACAGCGCTAATCAGCCCCAGCATTTT
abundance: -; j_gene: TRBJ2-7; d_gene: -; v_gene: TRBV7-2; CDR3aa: CASTPGTFLDEQYF; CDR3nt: TGTGCCAGCACCCCCGGGACGTTCTTAGACGAGCAGTACTTC
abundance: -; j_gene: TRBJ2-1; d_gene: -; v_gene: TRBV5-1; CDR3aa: CASSLVQGYNEQFF; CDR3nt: TGCGCCAGCAGCTTGGTCCAGGGGTACAATGAGCAGTTCTTC
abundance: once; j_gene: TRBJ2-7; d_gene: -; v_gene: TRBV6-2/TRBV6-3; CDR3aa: CASSYSGRPSYEQYF; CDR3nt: TGTGCCAGCAGTTACTCGGGACGTCCTTCCTACGAGCAGTACTTC
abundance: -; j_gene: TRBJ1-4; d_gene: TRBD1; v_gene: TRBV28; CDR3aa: CASIRDRGLGEEKLFF; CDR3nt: TGTGCCAGCATCAGAGACAGGGGGCTCGGTGAAGAAAAACTGTTTTTT
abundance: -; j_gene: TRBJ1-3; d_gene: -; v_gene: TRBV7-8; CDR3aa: CASSWVSGNTIYF; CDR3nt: TGTGCCAGCAGCTGGGTCTCTGGAAACACCATATATTTT
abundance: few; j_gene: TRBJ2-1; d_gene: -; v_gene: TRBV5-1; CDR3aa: CASSLWLSSYNEQFF; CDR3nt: TGCGCCAGCAGCTTGTGGTTAAGCTCCTACAATGAGCAGTTCTTC
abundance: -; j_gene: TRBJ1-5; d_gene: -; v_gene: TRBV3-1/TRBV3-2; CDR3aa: CASSLNGVNQPQHF; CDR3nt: TGTGCCAGCAGCTTAAATGGGGTCAATCAGCCCCAGCATTTT
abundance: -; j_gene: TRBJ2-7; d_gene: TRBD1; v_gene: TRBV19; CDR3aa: CASSTGQGPEQYF; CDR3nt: TGTGCCAGTAGTACCGGACAGGGTCCCGAGCAGTACTTC
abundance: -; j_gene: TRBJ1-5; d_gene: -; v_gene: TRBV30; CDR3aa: CAWSVGGREPQHF; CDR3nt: TGTGCCTGGAGTGTAGGTGGGAGAGAGCCCCAGCATTTT
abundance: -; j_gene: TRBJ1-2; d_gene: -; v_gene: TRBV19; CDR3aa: CASSIPGSPYGYTF; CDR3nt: TGTGCCAGTAGTATCCCGGGAAGCCCCTATGGCTACACCTTC